These 13 T cell receptor beta chains share one sample of origin, sequenced in a study of cytomegalovirus exposure and HLA in healthy donors. The PCR was carried out with 60 Vbeta primers and 13 Jbeta primers. TCRdb's copy holds only in-frame clones and misses some; the assay was immunoSEQ multiplex PCR. The repertoire holds some 160,000 clones, with approximately 80% as singletons. Sequenced input: PBMCs. These receptors were collected from a man aged 45-60 years in good health and CMV-seropositive.

This clone has only one observation. The gene calls are TRBV11-2 and TRBJ1-2; D is unresolved. Per germline, CDR1 SGHAT and CDR2 FQNNGV. This CDR3 is built from 14 residues. Trimming removed 0 bases from V and 7 bases from J, with 12 bases in between. For the CDR3, the DNA is TGTGCCAGCAGCTTAGATAGTGTTGTTAGTGGCTACACCTTC. This encodes CASSLDSVVSGYTF.

The CDR3 loop reads CAISVLTGEGEQFF. The CDR3 DNA sequence: TGTGCCATCAGTGTCCTGACGGGGGAGGGTGAGCAGTTCTTC. The chain combines TRBV10-3 with TRBJ2-1; 7 bases are a match to TRBD2. CDR1 and CDR2 (germline): ENHRY, SYGVKD. With 4 bases clipped from V and 9 bases from J, the junction kept 9 bases outside the gene matches. CDR3 length: 14 amino acids.

Note on this clone: Sequence at one end of the junction differs from germline and may be a read error. The chain has TRBV5-1 and TRBJ1-2; 7 bases match TRBD1. The CDR3 length is 14 residues. Germline CDR1 and CDR2: SGHRS and YFSETQ. CDR3 nucleotides: TGCGCCAGCAGCTTGGGAGGGGGCGACTATAGCTACACCTTC. Protein product: CASSLGGGDYSYTF.

This clone was seen a few times. The V gene is TRBV2, the J gene TRBJ2-7; a possible D gene is TRBD1 (7 bases). Trimming shortened V by 5 bases and J by 6 bases, and 11 bases separated the two germline ends. The CDR3 is 12 residues long. Per the germline V gene, CDR1 is SNHLY and CDR2 is FYNNEI. CDR3 in amino acids: CASSRQGGEQYF. CDR3 nucleotide sequence: TGTGCCAGCAGTCGGCAGGGGGGCGAGCAGTACTTC.

This chain uses TRBV5-1 with TRBJ2-7; TRBD2 matches 7 bases. CDR3 length: 16 amino acids. J lost 0 bases, V lost 0 bases, and 6 bases had no gene match. The germline V gene encodes CDR1 SGHRS and CDR2 YFSETQ. CDR3 amino acids: CASSLAGRGSSYEQYF. DNA of the CDR3: TGCGCCAGCAGCTTGGCCGGGCGGGGGAGCTCCTACGAGCAGTACTTC.

Only a few counts were recorded for this clone. The rearrangement joins TRBV5-6 to TRBJ2-5, with 7 bases fitting TRBD1. In germline, CDR1 is SGHDT, CDR2 YYEEEE. The junction had 10 bases not matched to a gene; V was cut back by 0 bases and J by 5 bases. The CDR3 is made up of 16 amino acids. CDR3 amino acids: CASSLGRLGGYETQYF. CDR3 nucleotide sequence: TGTGCCAGCAGCTTGGGAAGGTTAGGGGGCTACGAGACCCAGTACTTC.

DNA of the CDR3: TGTGCCAGCAGCGAGCCATATCGGAACACCATATATTTT. Its protein is CASSEPYRNTIYF. The chain links TRBV11-2 to TRBJ1-3; D is undetermined. V lost 5 bases, J lost 7 bases, and 12 bases lay in between. Germline values: CDR1 SGHAT, CDR2 FQNNGV. The CDR3 has 13 amino acids.

V and J are TRBV5-1 and TRBJ1-3; a possible D gene is TRBD1 (6 bases). V was clipped by 7 bases and J by 7 bases, with 21 bases between them. The germline CDR1 and CDR2 sequences are SGHRS and YFSETQ. The CDR3 is made up of 15 amino acids. The CDR3 reads CASAITPSQGNTIYF. The CDR3 DNA reads as TGCGCCAGCGCAATAACTCCATCACAGGGTAACACCATATATTTT.

V and J are TRBV11-2 and TRBJ2-1; D possibly corresponds to TRBD1 (6 bases). The CDR3 is 15 amino acids. V was clipped by 4 bases and J by 6 bases, with 16 bases between them. The germline V gene encodes CDR1 SGHAT and CDR2 FQNNGV. The CDR3 DNA is TGTGCCAGCAGCTCCACCCAGACAGGATCCAATGAGCAGTTCTTC. This encodes CASSSTQTGSNEQFF.

V usage is TRBV7-9 and J usage is TRBJ2-7; tentative D call: TRBD1 (6 bases). This CDR3 has 13 residues. CDR1 and CDR2 (germline): SEHNR, FQNEAQ (reference sequence). V was shortened by 4 bases and J by 3 bases, with 10 bases between the two germline ends. CDR3 amino acids: CASSSAGVYEQYF. CDR3 sequence (DNA): TGTGCCAGCAGCTCGGCAGGGGTCTACGAGCAGTACTTC.

This chain uses TRBV7-9 with TRBJ2-3; D unclear. CDR1 is SEHNR and CDR2 is FQNEAQ in the germline V gene (reference sequence). Trimming took off 1 base at V and 2 bases at J, with 7 bases between the two ends. The CDR3 sequence is 14 residues long. The CDR3 DNA reads as TGTGCCAGCAGCTTAGGCCCCTACACAGATACGCAGTATTTT. Residues: CASSLGPYTDTQYF.

The table lists this clone with a few counts. V usage is TRBV4-3 and J usage is TRBJ2-5; 7 nucleotides agree with TRBD2. CDR3 length: 17 residues. V was pared by 0 bases and J by 1 base, with 8 bases of the junction left unmatched. Germline lookup yields CDR1 LGHNA and CDR2 YSLEER. CDR3 residues: CASSQDRETSSQETQYF. CDR3 in DNA: TGCGCCAGCAGCCAAGATCGAGAGACTAGCAGCCAAGAGACCCAGTACTTC.

The chain links TRBV19 to TRBJ2-2; perhaps TRBD1 as D (6 bases). Trimming cost V 9 bases and J 10 bases, with 15 bases left between them. The CDR3 contains 12 residues. CDR1 is LNHDA, CDR2 SQIVND, per germline (reference sequence). The CDR3, as DNA: TGTGCCAGCTCTCTGGCAGGGGTGGAGCTGTTTTTT. This translates into CASSLAGVELFF.